What follows are 12 T cell receptor beta chains derived from one specimen sequenced in a study of regulatory T cells in long-lasting Graves disease. According to the study, TCR beta libraries were built with iRepertoire HTBI primers and CDR3-region Arm-PCR. TCRdb reanalysed the multiplex PCR reads using MiXCR and keeps one entry per CDR3 protein. Counted here are some 200,000 distinct CDR3 sequences, roughly 19% occurring once; the ten biggest clones make up approximately 12%. The sample's time point: newly diagnosed GD, antithyroid drugs for less than 3 months. The authors made the TCR library using RNA they extracted from PBMCs. These same records also appear under a second study, on T cells in Graves' hyperthyroidism and ophthalmopathy.

The starting material was peripheral blood mononuclear cells (PBMCs), obtained at new diagnosis, from a patient treated with antithyroid drugs. These receptors were obtained from a woman younger than 45 with Graves disease.

The chain carries TRBV5-1 and TRBJ2-7; TRBD2 matches at 8 bases. The CDR3 is 13 residues long. The junction had 3 bases not matched to a gene; V was cut back by 5 bases and J by 2 bases. CDR1 SGHRS and CDR2 YFSETQ come from the germline V gene. The CDR3 is CASRGTSTYEQYF. The CDR3 coding sequence is TGCGCCAGCAGGGGGACTAGTACCTACGAGCAGTACTTC.

This sequence joins TRBV7-2 and TRBJ1-6, with 8 bases fitting TRBD1. This CDR3 has 15 residues. Germline loops: CDR1 SGHTA, CDR2 FQGNSA. Unmatched junction bases numbered 6, after V lost 6 bases and J lost 5 bases. DNA of the CDR3: TGTGCCAGCAGGGCAGGGGGCGCCCATAATTCACCCCTCCACTTT. It codes for CASRAGGAHNSPLHF.

In this sample, this clonotype turned up many times. The rearrangement joins TRBV5-1 to TRBJ2-5, with TRBD2 matching over 12 bases. Germline CDR1 SGHRS, CDR2 YFSETQ. The CDR3 is 15 residues long. V was clipped by 5 bases and J by 3 bases; unmatched bases: 5. The CDR3 bases are TGCGCCAGCAGACCGGGACTAGCGGGTAAAGAGACCCAGTACTTC. This codes for CASRPGLAGKETQYF. The whole variable domain, remainder taken from reference TRBV5-1 and TRBJ2-5, is KAGVTQTPRYLIKTRGQQVTLSCSPISGHRSVSWYQQTPGQGLQFLFEYFSETQRNKGNFPGRFSGRQFSNSRSEMNVSTLELGDSALYLCASRPGLAGKETQYFGPGTRLLVL.

Many counts were recorded for this clonotype. This chain connects TRBV5-5 to TRBJ1-2; tentatively, D is TRBD1 (6 bases). Between the trimmed V and J ends, which lost 4 bases and 4 bases, there was a span of 11 bases. The CDR3 loop spans 13 amino acids. Germline V lookup: CDR1 SGHKS, CDR2 YYEKEE (reference sequence). CDR3 sequence: CASSQGQSYGYTF. The CDR3 DNA reads as TGTGCCAGCAGCCAAGGACAGTCCTATGGCTACACCTTC.

This clonotype was counted ten times or more. The gene calls are TRBV7-8 and TRBJ2-7; D is undetermined. In germline, CDR1 is SGHVS, CDR2 FQNEAQ. This CDR3 region has 12 residues. The V and J ends lost 1 base and 5 bases respectively, with 6 bases between them. Written as DNA, the CDR3 is TGTGCCAGCAGCTTAGATGGGGACGAGCAGTACTTC. This gives the protein CASSLDGDEQYF.

This clonotype was observed at least ten times. The chain joins TRBV5-1 to TRBJ1-6, with D possibly TRBD1 on 6 matching bases. Trimming took 0 bases from V and 10 from J, leaving 14 bases between them. CDR1 is SGHRS, CDR2 YFSETQ, per germline. The length of the CDR3 is 15 residues. The CDR3 DNA reads as TGCGCCAGCAGCTTGGGCGGCAGGGGTCGCTCACCCCTCCACTTT. Translating it yields CASSLGGRGRSPLHF.

This clonotype was counted many times. This chain joins TRBV11-2 and TRBJ2-4, with 7 bases matching TRBD1. CDR1 is SGHAT, CDR2 FQNNGV, per germline. The CDR3 length is 15 residues. V lost 0 bases, J lost 9 bases, and 8 bases stayed unmatched. This chain's CDR3 is CASSLEGTELGIQYF. As DNA, the CDR3 is TGTGCCAGCAGCTTAGAGGGGACAGAGTTAGGCATTCAGTACTTC.

This clonotype turned up a few times. This chain connects TRBV5-1 to TRBJ2-7; D is undetermined. V was cut by 0 bases and J by 1 base, with 11 bases left in between. The germline V gene has CDR1 SGHRS and CDR2 YFSETQ. The CDR3 contains 15 residues. The CDR3 here is CASSLVLVGSYEQYF. Written as DNA, the CDR3 is TGCGCCAGCAGCTTGGTTCTGGTAGGGTCCTACGAGCAGTACTTC.

This clonotype occurred many times. DNA for the CDR3: TGTGCCAGTAGTTTTGGAGGGCGCGGCGGGGATGAGCAGTTCTTC. As protein: CASSFGGRGGDEQFF. V usage is TRBV19 and J usage is TRBJ2-1, with a weak D call TRBD2 (6 bases). The CDR3 runs to 15 residues. V gave up 5 bases and J gave up 8 bases, with 19 bases separating them. CDR1 and CDR2 (germline): LNHDA, SQIVND (reference sequence). Filled out from reference TRBV19 and TRBJ2-1, the complete variable domain reads DGGITQSPKYLFRKEGQNVTLSCEQNLNHDAMYWYRQDPGQGLRLIYYSQIVNDFQKGDIAEGYSVSREKKESFPLTVTSAQKNPTAFYLCASSFGGRGGDEQFFGPGTRLTVL.

Many counts were recorded for this clonotype. The chain links TRBV10-1 to TRBJ2-5, with 9 bases matching TRBD1. V lost 11 bases to trimming and J lost 0 bases; unmatched junction nucleotides: 7. This CDR3 is 14 amino acids long. Germline V CDR1 and CDR2: WNHNN, SYGVQD (reference sequence). Here the CDR3 reads CAPRDREDQETQYF. In DNA form, the CDR3 reads TGCGCCCCGCGGGACAGGGAAGACCAAGAGACCCAGTACTTC.

The chain carries TRBV2 and TRBJ2-3, with D possibly being TRBD1 (6 bases). Judging by the DNA end, TRBJ1-1 fits better; the J call may be wrong. CDR1 and CDR2 (germline): SNHLY, FYNNEI. This CDR3 spans 14 amino acids. CDR3 amino acids: CASRLQGLGTEAFF. CDR3 bases: TGTGCCAGCAGACTACAGGGTTTGGGCACTGAAGCTTTCTTT.

The gene calls are TRBV19 and TRBJ2-3; D might be TRBD1 or TRBD2, each matching 6 bases. The V gene lost 4 bases and the J gene lost 6 bases, with 20 bases spanning the gap. The CDR3 has 16 amino acids. Germline loops: CDR1 LNHDA, CDR2 SQIVND (reference sequence). The CDR3 DNA sequence: TGTGCCAGTAGTAAAGGGGGACTGCCTTCCGGGGATACGCAGTATTTT. Translated, it gives CASSKGGLPSGDTQYF. The variable domain in full, completed from reference TRBV19 and TRBJ2-3, reads DGGITQSPKYLFRKEGQNVTLSCEQNLNHDAMYWYRQDPGQGLRLIYYSQIVNDFQKGDIAEGYSVSREKKESFPLTVTSAQKNPTAFYLCASSKGGLPSGDTQYFGPGTRLTVL.